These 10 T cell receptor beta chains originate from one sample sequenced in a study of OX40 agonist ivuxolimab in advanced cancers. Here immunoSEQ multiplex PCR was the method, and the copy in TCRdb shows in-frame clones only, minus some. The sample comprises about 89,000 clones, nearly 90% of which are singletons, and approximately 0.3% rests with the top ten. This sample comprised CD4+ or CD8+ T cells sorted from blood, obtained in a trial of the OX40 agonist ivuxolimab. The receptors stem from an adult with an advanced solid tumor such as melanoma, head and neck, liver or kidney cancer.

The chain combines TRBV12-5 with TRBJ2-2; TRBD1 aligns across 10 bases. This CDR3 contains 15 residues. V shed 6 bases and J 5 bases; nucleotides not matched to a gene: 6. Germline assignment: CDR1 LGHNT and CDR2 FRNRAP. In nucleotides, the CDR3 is TGTGCTAGTGGAATTGGGACAGGGGTGACCGGGGAGCTGTTTTTT. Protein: CASGIGTGVTGELFF.

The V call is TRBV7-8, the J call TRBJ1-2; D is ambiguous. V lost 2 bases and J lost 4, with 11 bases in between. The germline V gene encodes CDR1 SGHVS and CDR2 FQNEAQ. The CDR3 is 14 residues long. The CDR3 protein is CASSLSQAVYGYTF. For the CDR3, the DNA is TGTGCCAGCAGCTTATCCCAGGCGGTCTATGGCTACACCTTC.

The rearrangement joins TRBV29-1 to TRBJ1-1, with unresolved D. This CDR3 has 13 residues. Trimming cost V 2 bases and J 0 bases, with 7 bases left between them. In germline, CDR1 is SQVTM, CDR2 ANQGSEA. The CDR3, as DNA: TGCAGCGTTGAAACGGCTGTGAACACTGAAGCTTTCTTT. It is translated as CSVETAVNTEAFF.

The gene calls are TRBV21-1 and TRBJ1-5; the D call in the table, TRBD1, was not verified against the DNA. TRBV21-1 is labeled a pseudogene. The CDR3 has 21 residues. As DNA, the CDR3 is TGTGCCAGCAGCAAAGCCCAAATGTCCGGGACAGTAATTCAGAGCAATCAGCCCCAGCATTTT. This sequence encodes CASSKAQMSGTVIQSNQPQHF.

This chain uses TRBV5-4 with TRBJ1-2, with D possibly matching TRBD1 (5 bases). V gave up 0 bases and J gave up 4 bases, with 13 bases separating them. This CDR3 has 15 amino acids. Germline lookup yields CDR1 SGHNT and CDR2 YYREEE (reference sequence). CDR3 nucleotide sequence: TGTGCCAGCAGCTTGGCCGGTGGGGGACCCTATGGCTACACCTTC. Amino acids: CASSLAGGGPYGYTF.

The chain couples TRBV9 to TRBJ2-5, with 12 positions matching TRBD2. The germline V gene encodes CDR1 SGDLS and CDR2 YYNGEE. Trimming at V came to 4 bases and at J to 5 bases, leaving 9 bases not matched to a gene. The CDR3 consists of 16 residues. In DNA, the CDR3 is TGTGCCAGCAGCCTCCGGGCTAGCGGGGGGGTTGAGACCCAGTACTTC. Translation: CASSLRASGGVETQYF.

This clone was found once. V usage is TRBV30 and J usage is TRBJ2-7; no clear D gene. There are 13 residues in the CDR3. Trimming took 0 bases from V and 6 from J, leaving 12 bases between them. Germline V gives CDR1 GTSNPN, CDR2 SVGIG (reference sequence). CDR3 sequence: CAWSVSQWGEQYF. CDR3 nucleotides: TGTGCCTGGAGTGTATCCCAGTGGGGCGAGCAGTACTTC.

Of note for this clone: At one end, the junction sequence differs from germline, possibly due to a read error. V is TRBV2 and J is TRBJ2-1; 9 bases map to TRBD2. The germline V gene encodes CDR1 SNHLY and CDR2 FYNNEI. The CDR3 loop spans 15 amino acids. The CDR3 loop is CAGSITSGGRNEQFF. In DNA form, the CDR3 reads TGTGCCGGCAGCATCACCAGCGGGGGGCGCAATGAGCAGTTCTTC.

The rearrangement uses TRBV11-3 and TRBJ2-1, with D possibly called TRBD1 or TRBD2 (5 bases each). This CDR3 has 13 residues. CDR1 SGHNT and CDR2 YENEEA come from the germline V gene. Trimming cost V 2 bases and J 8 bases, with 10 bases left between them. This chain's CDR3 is CASSLRRDHEQFF. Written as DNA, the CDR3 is TGTGCCAGCAGCTTACGCAGGGACCATGAGCAGTTCTTC. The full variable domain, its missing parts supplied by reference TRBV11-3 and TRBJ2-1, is EAGVVQSPRYKIIEKKQPVAFWCNPISGHNTLYWYLQNLGQGPELLIRYENEEAVDDSQLPKDRFSAERLKGVDSTLKIQPAELGDSAVYLCASSLRRDHEQFFGPGTRLTVL.

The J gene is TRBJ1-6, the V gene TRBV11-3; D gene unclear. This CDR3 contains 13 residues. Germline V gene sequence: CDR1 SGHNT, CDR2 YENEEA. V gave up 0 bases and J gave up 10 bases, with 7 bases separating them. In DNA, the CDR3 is TGTGCCAGCAGCTTAGAGGGATCCTCACCCCTCCACTTT. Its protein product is CASSLEGSSPLHF.